This T cell receptor beta chain was identified in a study of CD8 T cells in ankylosing spondylitis. This clonotype was seen repeatedly, ten times or more. Its specificity is not known. Study-wide results and limits: A CD8+ phenotype characterized the disease-linked clones, which were relatively rare in peripheral blood. Reports say disease-linked clones showed up significantly more in matched ankylosing spondylitis synovial fluid. Seemingly characteristic of ankylosing spondylitis blood was a TCR beta motif consisting of eight highly homologous variants.

Making use of molecular barcodes, quantitative 5'-RACE generated TCR beta libraries. TCRdb passed the 5' RACE reads through MiXCR, listing each CDR3 protein once. This sample carries about 130,000 distinct CDR3 sequences, about 7% of them seen once, and the ten largest clones take approximately 13%. CDR1 and CDR2 from the germline V gene are DFQATT and SNEGSKA (reference sequence). The CDR3 contains 15 residues. The V end lost 0 bases, the J end lost 6 bases, and 16 bases lay between the germline ends. The chain recombines TRBV20-1 with TRBJ2-3, with a possible D match to TRBD2 (5 bases). The sequenced material came from blood, either unsorted or a sorted T cell fraction (not recorded which). This clonotype was obtained from a female donor with ankylosing spondylitis or in good health (not recorded which). The CDR3 region has the DNA TGCAGTGCTAGAGATGTTCGGGGTCGGGCGGATACGCAGTATTTT. Its translation: CSARDVRGRADTQYF.